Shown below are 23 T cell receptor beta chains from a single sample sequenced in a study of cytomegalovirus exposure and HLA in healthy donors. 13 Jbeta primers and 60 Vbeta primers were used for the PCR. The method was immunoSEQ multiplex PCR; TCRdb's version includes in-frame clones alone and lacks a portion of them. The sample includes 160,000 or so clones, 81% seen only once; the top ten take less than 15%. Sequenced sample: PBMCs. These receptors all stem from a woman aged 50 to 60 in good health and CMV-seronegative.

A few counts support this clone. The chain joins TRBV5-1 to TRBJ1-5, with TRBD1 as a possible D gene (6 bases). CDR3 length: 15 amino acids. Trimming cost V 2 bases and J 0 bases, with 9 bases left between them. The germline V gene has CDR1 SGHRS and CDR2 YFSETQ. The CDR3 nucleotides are TGCGCCAGCAGCTTCGGGGACAATAGCAATCAGCCCCAGCATTTT. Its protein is CASSFGDNSNQPQHF.

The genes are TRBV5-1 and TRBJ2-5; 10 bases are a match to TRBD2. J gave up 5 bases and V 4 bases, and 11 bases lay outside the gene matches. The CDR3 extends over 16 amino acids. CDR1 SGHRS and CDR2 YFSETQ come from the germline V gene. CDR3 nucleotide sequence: TGCGCCAGCAGCCCGGGGGCTAGCGGGGGAATGGAGACCCAGTACTTC. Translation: CASSPGASGGMETQYF.

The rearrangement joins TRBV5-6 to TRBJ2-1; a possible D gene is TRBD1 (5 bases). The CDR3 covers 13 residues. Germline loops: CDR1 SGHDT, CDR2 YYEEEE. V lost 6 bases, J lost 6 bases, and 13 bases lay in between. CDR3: CASTKGRTNEQFF. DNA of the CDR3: TGTGCCAGCACAAAGGGGCGGACCAATGAGCAGTTCTTC.

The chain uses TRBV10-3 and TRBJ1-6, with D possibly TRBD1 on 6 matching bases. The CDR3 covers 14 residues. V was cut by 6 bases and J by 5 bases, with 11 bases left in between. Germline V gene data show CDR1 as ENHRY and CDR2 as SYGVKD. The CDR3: CAIRQGIDNSPLHF. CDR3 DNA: TGTGCCATCAGACAGGGCATCGATAATTCACCCCTCCACTTT.

The CDR3 DNA reads as TGCGCCAGCAGCCAACCCGAGGAAAAGGGGAGGGCCGGGGAGCTGTTTTTT. Translation: CASSQPEEKGRAGELFF. V and J are TRBV4-1 and TRBJ2-2, with TRBD2 matching 7 bases. The length of the CDR3 is 17 residues. Germline CDR1 and CDR2: MGHRA and YSYEKL. J gave up 6 bases and V 2 bases, and 12 bases lay outside the gene matches.

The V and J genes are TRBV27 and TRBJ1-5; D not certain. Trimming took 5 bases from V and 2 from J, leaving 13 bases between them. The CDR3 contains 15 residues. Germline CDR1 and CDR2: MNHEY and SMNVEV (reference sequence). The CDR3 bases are TGTGCCAGCAGTATGTATGCCGGGGGCAATCAGCCCCAGCATTTT. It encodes CASSMYAGGNQPQHF.

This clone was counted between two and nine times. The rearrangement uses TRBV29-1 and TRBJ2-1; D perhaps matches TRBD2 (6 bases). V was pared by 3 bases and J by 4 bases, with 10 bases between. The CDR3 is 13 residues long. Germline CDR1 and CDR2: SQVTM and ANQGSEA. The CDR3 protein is CSVEASDYNEQFF. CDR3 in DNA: TGCAGCGTTGAGGCTAGCGATTACAATGAGCAGTTCTTC.

In nucleotides, the CDR3 is TGTGCCAGCAGCTTCACCCCCGCCGGACAGGGGGGCACTGAAGCTTTCTTT. Translating gives CASSFTPAGQGGTEAFF. The chain joins TRBV7-2 to TRBJ1-1; the match to TRBD1 covers 10 bases. Germline CDR1 SGHTA, CDR2 FQGNSA. V shed 3 bases, J shed 4 bases, and the junction held 11 bases outside the gene matches. The CDR3 covers 17 residues.

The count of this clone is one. CDR3 region: CASSSYRLREEDGNEQFF. DNA of the CDR3: TGTGCCAGCAGCTCCTACAGGTTGCGGGAGGAGGACGGGAATGAGCAGTTCTTC. V gene TRBV11-2 combines with J gene TRBJ2-1; 8 positions agree with TRBD2. Trimming removed 4 bases from V and 7 bases from J; junction bases left unmatched: 18. The CDR3 is 18 residues long. The germline V gene encodes CDR1 SGHAT and CDR2 FQNNGV.

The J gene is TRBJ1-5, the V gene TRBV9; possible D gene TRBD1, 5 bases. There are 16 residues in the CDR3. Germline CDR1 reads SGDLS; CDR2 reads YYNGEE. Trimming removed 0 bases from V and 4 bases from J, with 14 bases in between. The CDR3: CASSVGPGMTNQPQHF. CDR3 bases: TGTGCCAGCAGCGTAGGGCCAGGGATGACAAATCAGCCCCAGCATTTT.

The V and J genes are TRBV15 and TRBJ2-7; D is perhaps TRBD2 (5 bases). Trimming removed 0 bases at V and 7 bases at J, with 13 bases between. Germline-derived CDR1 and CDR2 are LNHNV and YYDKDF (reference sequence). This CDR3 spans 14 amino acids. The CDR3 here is CATSREGTGGEQYF. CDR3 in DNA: TGTGCCACCAGCAGAGAAGGAACTGGCGGGGAGCAGTACTTC.

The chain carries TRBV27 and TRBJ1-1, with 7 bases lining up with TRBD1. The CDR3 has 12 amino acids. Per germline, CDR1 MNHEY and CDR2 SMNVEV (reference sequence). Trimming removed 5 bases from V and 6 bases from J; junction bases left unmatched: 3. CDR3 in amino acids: CASSRDRSEAFF. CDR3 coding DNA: TGTGCCAGCAGTCGGGACAGATCTGAAGCTTTCTTT.

As DNA, the CDR3 is TGTGCCAGCAGCTTGTTGACAGGGGCCACTGAAGCTTTCTTT. Translating it yields CASSLLTGATEAFF. This sequence joins TRBV7-9 and TRBJ1-1; 8 bases map to TRBD1. This CDR3 has 14 amino acids. Trimming at V came to 3 bases and at J to 4 bases, leaving 4 bases not matched to a gene. Germline V gene sequence: CDR1 SEHNR, CDR2 FQNEAQ (reference sequence).

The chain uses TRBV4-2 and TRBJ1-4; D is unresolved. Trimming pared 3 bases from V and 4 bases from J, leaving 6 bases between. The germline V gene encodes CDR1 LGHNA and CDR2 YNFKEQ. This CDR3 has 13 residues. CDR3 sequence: CASSHRYNEKLFF. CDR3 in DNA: TGTGCCAGCAGCCATCGTTATAATGAAAAACTGTTTTTT.

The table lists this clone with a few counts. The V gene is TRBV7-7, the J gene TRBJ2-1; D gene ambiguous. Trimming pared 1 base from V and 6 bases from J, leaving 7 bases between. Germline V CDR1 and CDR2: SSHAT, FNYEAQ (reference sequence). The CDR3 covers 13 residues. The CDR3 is CASSLDYSNEQFF. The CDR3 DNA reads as TGTGCCAGCAGCTTAGATTACTCCAATGAGCAGTTCTTC.

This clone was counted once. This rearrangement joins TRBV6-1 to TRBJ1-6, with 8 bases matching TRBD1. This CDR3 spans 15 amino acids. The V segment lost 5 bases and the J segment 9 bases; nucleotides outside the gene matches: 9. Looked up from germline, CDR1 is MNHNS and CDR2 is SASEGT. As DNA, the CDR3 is TGTGCCAGCAGTCCGCGGACAGGGCGAGGTTCACCCCTCCACTTT. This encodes CASSPRTGRGSPLHF.

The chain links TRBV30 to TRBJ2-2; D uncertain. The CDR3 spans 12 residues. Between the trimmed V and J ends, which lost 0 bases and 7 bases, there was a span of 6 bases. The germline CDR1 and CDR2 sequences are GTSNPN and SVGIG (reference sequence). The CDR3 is CAWSVRRGELFF. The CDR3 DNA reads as TGTGCCTGGAGTGTGAGGCGCGGGGAGCTGTTTTTT.

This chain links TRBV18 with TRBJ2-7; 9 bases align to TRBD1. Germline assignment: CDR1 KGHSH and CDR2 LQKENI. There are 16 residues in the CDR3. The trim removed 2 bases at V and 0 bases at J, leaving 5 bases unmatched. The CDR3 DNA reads TGTGCCAGCTCACCATCTATGACAGGGGGCTCCTACGAGCAGTACTTC. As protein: CASSPSMTGGSYEQYF. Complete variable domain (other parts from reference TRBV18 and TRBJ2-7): NAGVMQNPRHLVRRRGQEARLRCSPMKGHSHVYWYRQLPEEGLKFMVYLQKENIIDESGMPKERFSAEFPKEGPSILRIQQVVRGDSAAYFCASSPSMTGGSYEQYFGPGTRLTVT.

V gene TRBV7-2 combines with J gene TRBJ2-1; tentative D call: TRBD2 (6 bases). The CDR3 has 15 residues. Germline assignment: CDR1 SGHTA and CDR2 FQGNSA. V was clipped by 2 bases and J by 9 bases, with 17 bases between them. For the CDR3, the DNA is TGTGCCAGCAGCTTATATGTGGGAAAGGGAGGTGAGCAGTTCTTC. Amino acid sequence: CASSLYVGKGGEQFF.

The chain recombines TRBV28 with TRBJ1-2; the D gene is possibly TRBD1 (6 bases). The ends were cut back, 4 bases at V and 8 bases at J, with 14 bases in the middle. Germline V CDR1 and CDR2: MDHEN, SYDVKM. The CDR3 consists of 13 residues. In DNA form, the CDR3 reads TGTGCCAGCAGTTATATCCCCCAGGGGGGCTACACCTTC. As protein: CASSYIPQGGYTF.

For the CDR3, the DNA is TGTGCCAGCAGCCTAAGGGGTGGGGCCAATAGCAATCAGCCCCAGCATTTT. Encoded protein: CASSLRGGANSNQPQHF. This sequence joins TRBV7-2 and TRBJ1-5; maybe TRBD1 (5 bases). Germline-derived CDR1 and CDR2 are SGHTA and FQGNSA. Trimming took 5 bases from V and 0 from J, leaving 17 bases between them. The CDR3 consists of 17 residues.

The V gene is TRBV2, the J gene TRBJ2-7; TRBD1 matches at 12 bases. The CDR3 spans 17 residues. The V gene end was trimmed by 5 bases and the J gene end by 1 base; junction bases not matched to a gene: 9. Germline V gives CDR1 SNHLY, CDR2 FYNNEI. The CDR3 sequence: CASSPGTGGRSSYEQYF. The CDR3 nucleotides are TGTGCCAGCAGTCCCGGGACAGGGGGCCGATCATCCTACGAGCAGTACTTC. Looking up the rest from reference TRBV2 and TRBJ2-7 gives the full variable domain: EPEVTQTPSHQVTQMGQEVILRCVPISNHLYFYWYRQILGQKVEFLVSFYNNEISEKSEIFDDQFSVERPDGSNFTLKIRSTKLEDSAMYFCASSPGTGGRSSYEQYFGPGTRLTVT.

The CDR3: CASSLFSGRGRVEETQYF. The CDR3 DNA sequence: TGTGCCAGCAGCTTATTTAGCGGGAGAGGTCGAGTTGAAGAGACCCAGTACTTC. This chain links TRBV7-2 with TRBJ2-5; 9 bases are shared with TRBD2. V lost 2 bases, J lost 3 bases, and 13 bases stayed unmatched. The germline CDR1 and CDR2 sequences are SGHTA and FQGNSA. CDR3 size: 18 residues.